Listed here is a single T cell receptor (beta chain). CDR1 MRHNA and CDR2 SNTAGT come from the germline V gene. Trimming took off 5 bases at V and 3 bases at J, with 10 bases between the two ends. The CDR3 is 14 residues long. This sample was included in a study of blood T cell repertoires in COVID-19. Study as a whole: Some COVID-19 samples were acute and others convalescent; all came from the United States, Italy and Spain. The cDNA or gDNA used as material had been derived from T cells, B-cell-depleted T cells, or PBMCs.

Seattle participants joined during active infection and were tracked over time. Per the original data handling: Amplification of reference gene primers provided the estimated nucleated cell counts. Profiling relied on immunoSEQ multiplex PCR, and the TCRdb table lists in-frame clones only, not all of them. That table supplies the V and J calls and clone size; D and trimming were determined from the DNA. The sample records about 190,000 clones, 82% being singletons. The clonotype comes from a woman aged 60-75 years with COVID-19, enrolled during active disease. Sequenced: peripheral blood. This chain joins TRBV6-4 and TRBJ2-2, with D possibly being TRBD1 (6 bases). For the CDR3, the DNA is TGTGCCAGCAGTCGGGACACCTACACCGGGGAGCTGTTTTTT. Amino acids: CASSRDTYTGELFF.